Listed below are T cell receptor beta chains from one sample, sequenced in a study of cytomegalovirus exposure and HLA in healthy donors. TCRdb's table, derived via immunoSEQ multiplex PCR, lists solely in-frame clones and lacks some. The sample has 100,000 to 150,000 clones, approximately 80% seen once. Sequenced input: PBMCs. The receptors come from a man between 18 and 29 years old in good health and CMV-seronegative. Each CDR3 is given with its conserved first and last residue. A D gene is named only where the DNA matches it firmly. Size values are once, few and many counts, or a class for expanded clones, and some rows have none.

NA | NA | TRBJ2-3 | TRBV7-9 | CASSLPLQGVGTDTQYF | TGTGCCAGCAGCCTCCCCCTACAGGGTGTCGGCACAGATACGCAGTATTTT
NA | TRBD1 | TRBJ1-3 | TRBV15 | CATRRQGGSGNTIYF | TGTGCCACCAGGAGACAGGGCGGTTCTGGAAACACCATATATTTT
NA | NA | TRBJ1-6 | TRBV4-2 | CASSQENSSPLHF | TGTGCCAGCAGCCAAGAAAACAGCTCACCCCTCCACTTT
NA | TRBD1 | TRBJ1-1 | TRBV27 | CASSLGTGIREAFF | TGTGCCAGCAGTTTAGGGACAGGGATTCGTGAAGCTTTCTTT
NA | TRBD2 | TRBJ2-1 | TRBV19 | CASSMGLAAYNEQFF | TGTGCCAGTAGTATGGGGCTAGCGGCTTACAATGAGCAGTTCTTC
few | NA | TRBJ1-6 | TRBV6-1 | CASSPDSPNSPLHF | TGTGCCAGCAGTCCCGACAGCCCGAATTCACCCCTCCACTTT
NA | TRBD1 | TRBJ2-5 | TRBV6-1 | CASIERQGARKTQYF | TGTGCCAGCATCGAACGACAGGGGGCGCGGAAGACCCAGTACTTC
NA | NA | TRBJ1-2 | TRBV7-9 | CASSLDWEASHGYTF | TGTGCCAGCAGCTTAGATTGGGAGGCCTCCCATGGCTACACCTTC
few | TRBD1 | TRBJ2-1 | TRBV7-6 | CASSLVPPSGTGGGEQFF | TGTGCCAGCAGCTTAGTCCCACCATCCGGGACAGGGGGTGGAGAGCAGTTCTTC
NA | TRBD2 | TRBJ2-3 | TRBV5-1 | CASSFRLAGADTQYF | TGCGCCAGCAGCTTCCGACTAGCGGGAGCAGATACGCAGTATTTT
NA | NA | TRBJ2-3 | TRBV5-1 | CASTSGGAGDTQYF | TGCGCCAGCACCTCTGGAGGGGCGGGAGATACGCAGTATTTT
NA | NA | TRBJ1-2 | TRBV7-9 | CASSSQQGYFYGYTF | TGTGCCAGCAGCTCGCAGCAGGGGTACTTCTATGGCTACACCTTC
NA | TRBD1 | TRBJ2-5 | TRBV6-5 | CASSVVGQAQETQYF | TGTGCCAGCAGTGTCGTCGGACAGGCCCAAGAGACCCAGTACTTC
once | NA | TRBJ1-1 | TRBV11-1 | CASSLRQVNTEAFF | TGTGCCAGCAGCCTTCGACAGGTGAACACTGAAGCTTTCTTT
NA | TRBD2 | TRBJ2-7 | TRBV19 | CASSISAGGGEQYF | TGTGCCAGTAGTATCTCAGCGGGAGGAGGCGAGCAGTACTTC
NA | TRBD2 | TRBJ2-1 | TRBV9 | CASSVFMSGGLANEQFF | TGTGCCAGCAGCGTATTTATGTCCGGGGGACTAGCGAATGAGCAGTTCTTC
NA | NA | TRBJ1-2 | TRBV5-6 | CASSPPGNRENYGYTF | TGTGCCAGCAGCCCTCCGGGGAACAGGGAGAACTATGGCTACACCTTC
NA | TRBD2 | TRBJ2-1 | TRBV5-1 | CASSLTAGGPHEQFF | TGCGCCAGCAGCCTGACAGCGGGAGGGCCCCATGAGCAGTTCTTC
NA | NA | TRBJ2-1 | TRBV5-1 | CASSLLGLSSYNEQFF | TGCGCCAGCAGCTTGTTGGGCCTAAGCTCCTACAATGAGCAGTTCTTC
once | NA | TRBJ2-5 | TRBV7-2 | CASSGGLQETQYF | TGTGCCAGCAGCGGGGGCCTCCAAGAGACCCAGTACTTC
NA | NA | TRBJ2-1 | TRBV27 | CASALRVDEQFF | TGTGCCAGCGCCCTCAGGGTGGATGAGCAGTTCTTC
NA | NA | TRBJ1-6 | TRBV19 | CASSNRDWHQDNSPLHF | TGTGCCAGTAGTAACCGGGACTGGCACCAAGATAATTCACCCCTCCACTTT
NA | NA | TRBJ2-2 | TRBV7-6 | CASSASRVGDTGELFF | TGTGCCAGCAGCGCCTCTCGCGTGGGAGACACCGGGGAGCTGTTTTTT
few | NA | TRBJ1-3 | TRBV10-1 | CASSDGTAGNTIYF | TGCGCCAGCAGCGACGGGACTGCTGGAAACACCATATATTTT
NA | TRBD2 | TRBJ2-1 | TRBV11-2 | CASSLGRGSKFF | TGTGCCAGCAGCTTAGGGCGCGGGAGTAAGTTCTTC
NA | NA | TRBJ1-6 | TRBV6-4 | CASTERAGEASPLHF | TGTGCCAGCACGGAGAGGGCAGGGGAAGCTTCACCCCTCCACTTT
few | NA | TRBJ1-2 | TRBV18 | CASSPMETGGISHTF | TGTGCCAGCTCACCAATGGAGACGGGGGGGATTTCGCACACCTTC
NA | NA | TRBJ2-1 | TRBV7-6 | CASSPGHGLYNEQFF | TGTGCCAGCAGCCCGGGACACGGGTTGTACAATGAGCAGTTCTTC
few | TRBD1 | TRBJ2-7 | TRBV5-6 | CASSLVDRGFHEQYF | TGTGCCAGCAGCTTGGTGGACAGGGGTTTCCACGAGCAGTACTTC
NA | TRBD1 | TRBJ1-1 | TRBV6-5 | CASRQGTEAFF | TGTGCCAGCAGACAGGGGACTGAAGCTTTCTTT
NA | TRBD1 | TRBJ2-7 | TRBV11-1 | CASSLVQGVSYEQYF | TGTGCCAGCAGCTTAGTCCAGGGGGTATCCTACGAGCAGTACTTC
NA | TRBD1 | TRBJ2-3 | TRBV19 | CASSTWTGYQYF | TGTGCCAGTAGTACATGGACAGGGTACCAGTATTTT
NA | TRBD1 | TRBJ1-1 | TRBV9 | CASSVGDRARTEAFF | TGTGCCAGCAGCGTGGGGGACAGGGCGCGGACTGAAGCTTTCTTT
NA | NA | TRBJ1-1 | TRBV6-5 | CASSYGAGDMNTEAFF | TGTGCCAGCAGTTACGGGGCAGGTGACATGAACACTGAAGCTTTCTTT
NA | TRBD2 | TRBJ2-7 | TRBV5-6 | CASSYFSSGIIISYEQYF | TGTGCCAGCAGCTATTTTTCTAGCGGGATCATAATTTCCTACGAGCAGTACTTC
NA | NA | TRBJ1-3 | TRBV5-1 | CASSLEPARRSGNTIYF | TGCGCCAGCAGCTTGGAGCCTGCCAGGAGGTCTGGAAACACCATATATTTT